The 27 T cell receptor beta chains below all came from one sample that was sequenced in a study of CD8+ T cells in alopecia areata (dated 2018 in TCRdb). The sample's time point label, decoded: more than 3 weeks on oral tofacitinib. The label giving this sample's treatment or condition can be read as: oral pan-JAK inhibitor, 5-10 mg twice daily. The library was generated by the immunoSEQ multiplex PCR assay. To provide template for TCR sequencing, every sample had RNA extracted and reverse transcribed into cDNA. Held by TCRdb, this immuneACCESS table contains in-frame sequences only and omits some clones. Under half of the omission traces to an unresolved V gene where checked; the cause of the rest is unknown. In all, the sample holds approximately 130,000 clones, and about 59% of those were seen once. The ten biggest clones cover 5.7% of the sample. Source: CD4+ T cells sorted from blood, taken at week 4, from a patient treated with tofacitinib. The source of these receptors is a human donor with alopecia areata.

The V and J genes are TRBV18 and TRBJ2-2; 8 bases line up with TRBD1. The CDR3 is made up of 16 amino acids. J lost 1 base, V lost 3 bases, and 4 bases had no gene match. Per the germline V gene, CDR1 is KGHSH and CDR2 is LQKENI. In DNA, the CDR3 is TGTGCCAGCTCACCCTGGGACAGGATGAACACCGGGGAGCTGTTTTTT. It translates to CASSPWDRMNTGELFF. Based on the CDR3 plus reference TRBV18 and TRBJ2-2, the full variable domain is NAGVMQNPRHLVRRRGQEARLRCSPMKGHSHVYWYRQLPEEGLKFMVYLQKENIIDESGMPKERFSAEFPKEGPSILRIQQVVRGDSAAYFCASSPWDRMNTGELFFGEGSRLTVL.

This chain connects TRBV4-2 to TRBJ1-3, with no clear D. The CDR3 consists of 15 residues. The germline CDR1 and CDR2 sequences are LGHNA and YNFKEQ. Trimming took 0 bases from V and 1 from J, leaving 7 bases between them. For the CDR3, the DNA is TGTGCCAGCAGCCAAGATGGATTATCTGGAAACACCATATATTTT. This gives the protein CASSQDGLSGNTIYF.

The chain is built from TRBV2 and TRBJ1-4; maybe TRBD1 (5 bases). The CDR3 contains 12 residues. Per the germline V gene, CDR1 is SNHLY and CDR2 is FYNNEI. Trimming took 6 bases from V and 7 from J, leaving 9 bases between them. In DNA form, the CDR3 reads TGTGCCAGCAGAGAGAGGGGTGAAAAACTGTTTTTT. It codes for CASRERGEKLFF.

This clone has a handful of counts. This chain connects TRBV29-1 to TRBJ1-5, with TRBD1 matching over 7 bases. The CDR3 spans 14 residues. Germline V lookup: CDR1 SQVTM, CDR2 ANQGSEA. Germline trimming cut 6 bases from V and 0 bases from J; bases unmatched to any gene: 5. As DNA, the CDR3 is TGCAGCGTAGTGGCAGGGGGTAGCAATCAGCCCCAGCATTTT. It translates to CSVVAGGSNQPQHF.

The chain has TRBV4-2 and TRBJ2-7, with 12 bases fitting TRBD2. J gave up 0 bases and V 1 base, and 1 base lay outside the gene matches. The CDR3 sequence is 16 residues long. Per the germline V gene, CDR1 is LGHNA and CDR2 is YNFKEQ. Here the CDR3 DNA reads TGTGCCAGCAGCCAAGCTAGCGGGAGGGGCTCCTACGAGCAGTACTTC. This gives the protein CASSQASGRGSYEQYF.

V usage is TRBV5-6 and J usage is TRBJ1-5, with a possible D match to TRBD1 (5 bases). Germline values: CDR1 SGHDT, CDR2 YYEEEE. The V end lost 1 base, the J end lost 3 bases, and 11 bases lay between the germline ends. This CDR3 contains 15 residues. The CDR3 region has the DNA TGTGCCAGCAGCTTGTCGGGAGGGGTCAATCAGCCCCAGCATTTT. Residues: CASSLSGGVNQPQHF.

This clone has just a few counts. The chain recombines TRBV28 with TRBJ2-2, with D perhaps matching TRBD2 (7 bases). Trimming stripped 5 bases from V and 6 bases from J, with 16 bases between. Germline V gives CDR1 MDHEN, CDR2 SYDVKM. The CDR3 spans 15 residues. Here the CDR3 reads CASSPPRGGAGELFF. For the CDR3, the DNA is TGTGCCAGCAGTCCGCCCAGGGGAGGGGCCGGGGAGCTGTTTTTT.

This clone was counted only a few times. V and J are TRBV29-1 and TRBJ2-3, with D possibly being TRBD1 (5 bases). Trimming cost V 3 bases and J 1 base, with 11 bases left between them. Germline CDR1 reads SQVTM; CDR2 reads ANQGSEA. The CDR3 consists of 14 residues. CDR3 amino acids: CSVDNPQGTDTQYF. CDR3 nucleotides: TGCAGCGTTGATAACCCACAGGGCACAGATACGCAGTATTTT.

The rearrangement uses TRBV4-3 and TRBJ1-2; 10 bases are a match to TRBD1. The CDR3 covers 15 residues. Per the germline V gene, CDR1 is LGHNA and CDR2 is YSLEER. Unmatched junction bases numbered 9, after V lost 6 bases and J lost 5 bases. DNA for the CDR3: TGCGCCAGCAGAGGGGGGGACAGGGGTTCTTATGGCTACACCTTC. Translating it yields CASRGGDRGSYGYTF.

V and J are TRBV4-3 and TRBJ2-5; weak D call: TRBD1 (6 bases). Germline V gene data show CDR1 as LGHNA and CDR2 as YSLEER. V was cut by 1 base and J by 5 bases, with 17 bases left in between. The CDR3 spans 16 residues. The DNA for the CDR3 is TGCGCCAGCAGCCAAGCCCGACAGGCTATGGTGGAGACCCAGTACTTC. This translates into CASSQARQAMVETQYF.

The chain couples TRBV19 to TRBJ1-5; TRBD1 matches 7 bases. The ends lost 5 bases at V and 2 bases at J; junction bases unmatched: 6. This CDR3 region has 15 residues. Looked up from germline, CDR1 is LNHDA and CDR2 is SQIVND (reference sequence). CDR3 nucleotide sequence: TGTGCCAGTAGTTGGGACAGCCATGGCAATCAGCCCCAGCATTTT. It encodes CASSWDSHGNQPQHF.

The V and J genes are TRBV30 and TRBJ2-7; D uncertain. The V gene's germline CDR1 is GTSNPN and CDR2 SVGIG (reference sequence). V was trimmed by 5 bases and J by 2 bases, leaving 10 bases between them. This CDR3 is 12 amino acids long. DNA of the CDR3: TGTGCCTGGTCCCTTGGGACCTACGAGCAGTACTTC. Amino acid sequence: CAWSLGTYEQYF.

The V and J genes are TRBV19 and TRBJ1-2; D not resolved. Germline lookup yields CDR1 LNHDA and CDR2 SQIVND (reference sequence). Trimming stripped 1 base from V and 4 bases from J, with 13 bases between. The CDR3 covers 15 residues. CDR3 region: CASSIGLAWSYGYTF. DNA of the CDR3: TGTGCCAGTAGTATAGGCCTCGCGTGGAGCTATGGCTACACCTTC.

The V gene is TRBV9, the J gene TRBJ1-1, with D possibly matching TRBD1 (5 bases). This CDR3 contains 14 residues. CDR1 SGDLS and CDR2 YYNGEE come from the germline V gene. Deletions cut 0 bases from V and 3 bases from J, with 9 bases between. CDR3: CASSVGGDDTEAFF. In DNA form, the CDR3 reads TGTGCCAGCAGCGTAGGGGGGGACGACACTGAAGCTTTCTTT.

V gene TRBV30 combines with J gene TRBJ1-4, with D maybe TRBD1 (6 bases). CDR1 is GTSNPN and CDR2 is SVGIG in the germline V gene (reference sequence). V dropped 8 bases and J dropped 15 bases, with 16 bases sitting between them. The CDR3 extends over 10 amino acids. Here the CDR3 DNA reads TGTGCCGAGCCGGGGGCCGGGATGTTTTTT. It yields the protein CAEPGAGMFF.

This clone has only one observation. The CDR3: CASSTRTSGDQETQYF. The CDR3 region has the DNA TGTGCCAGCAGCACCAGGACTAGCGGAGACCAAGAGACCCAGTACTTC. The chain is built from TRBV7-9 and TRBJ2-5; 10 nucleotides line up with TRBD2. Germline V gene lookup returns CDR1 SEHNR and CDR2 FQNEAQ (reference sequence). This CDR3 contains 16 residues. Trimming removed 5 bases from V and 0 bases from J; junction bases left unmatched: 6.

The chain is built from TRBV25-1 and TRBJ2-5; TRBD1 aligns across 7 bases. Germline trimming cut 4 bases from V and 4 bases from J; bases unmatched to any gene: 9. The CDR3 runs to 15 residues. CDR1 MGHDK and CDR2 SYGVNS come from the germline V gene. CDR3 loop: CASSGQGWMGETQYF. CDR3 DNA sequence: TGTGCCAGCAGTGGACAGGGATGGATGGGAGAGACCCAGTACTTC.

The chain couples TRBV4-3 to TRBJ2-1; D gene unclear. V was cut by 0 bases and J by 4 bases, with 13 bases left in between. CDR1 and CDR2 (germline): LGHNA, YSLEER. The CDR3 consists of 16 residues. CDR3 in amino acids: CASSQDKGDIYNEQFF. The DNA for the CDR3 is TGCGCCAGCAGCCAAGATAAGGGCGATATATACAATGAGCAGTTCTTC.

The CDR3 reads CSVESGAGYTF. In DNA, the CDR3 is TGCAGCGTTGAATCAGGGGCTGGCTACACCTTC. This chain joins TRBV29-1 and TRBJ1-2, with a possible D match to TRBD1 (6 bases). The CDR3 is made up of 11 amino acids. CDR1 SQVTM and CDR2 ANQGSEA come from the germline V gene. V was shortened by 2 bases and J by 7 bases, with 8 bases between the two germline ends.

V is TRBV9 and J is TRBJ1-2; TRBD1 matches at 8 bases. The CDR3 has 15 residues. Germline CDR1 is SGDLS and CDR2 is YYNGEE. The ends lost 4 bases at V and 8 bases at J; junction bases unmatched: 13. The DNA for the CDR3 is TGTGCCAGCAGCCCCTGGACCCCCGACAGGGGAGGCTACACCTTC. Amino acids: CASSPWTPDRGGYTF.

V is TRBV5-4 and J is TRBJ2-7, with 9 bases aligning to TRBD2. Germline CDR1 is SGHNT and CDR2 is YYREEE (reference sequence). The CDR3 runs to 15 residues. V gave up 4 bases and J gave up 5 bases; unmatched junction bases: 10. Here the CDR3 reads CASSRFSGSIHEQYF. The CDR3 DNA reads TGTGCCAGCAGCCGATTTAGCGGGAGTATACACGAGCAGTACTTC.

The chain is built from TRBV30 and TRBJ2-1, with 7 bases matching TRBD2. Unmatched junction bases numbered 5, after V lost 5 bases and J lost 4 bases. From germline, CDR1 is GTSNPN and CDR2 SVGIG (reference sequence). This CDR3 is built from 13 residues. CDR3 in amino acids: CAWGGLPYNEQFF. The DNA of the CDR3 is TGTGCCTGGGGGGGACTACCGTACAATGAGCAGTTCTTC.

The chain employs TRBV5-1 and TRBJ1-2; 9 bases agree with TRBD1. The germline V gene encodes CDR1 SGHRS and CDR2 YFSETQ. V trimming: 4 bases; J trimming: 6 bases; junction bases outside the gene matches: 7. The CDR3 totals 14 residues. CDR3 protein: CASSGMGQGNGYTF. DNA for the CDR3: TGCGCCAGCAGCGGAATGGGACAGGGTAATGGCTACACCTTC. Filled out from reference TRBV5-1 and TRBJ1-2, the complete variable domain reads KAGVTQTPRYLIKTRGQQVTLSCSPISGHRSVSWYQQTPGQGLQFLFEYFSETQRNKGNFPGRFSGRQFSNSRSEMNVSTLELGDSALYLCASSGMGQGNGYTFGSGTRLTVV.

This clone was observed a few times. The chain has TRBV25-1 and TRBJ2-7; perhaps TRBD1 as D (6 bases). Trimming took off 6 bases at V and 2 bases at J, with 8 bases between the two ends. The germline V gene has CDR1 MGHDK and CDR2 SYGVNS. The CDR3 runs 12 residues. CDR3: CASRQGPYEQYF. In nucleotides, the CDR3 is TGTGCCAGCAGACAGGGACCCTACGAGCAGTACTTC.

The genes are TRBV4-3 and TRBJ1-2; TRBD1 agrees at 7 bases. Looked up from germline, CDR1 is LGHNA and CDR2 is YSLEER. Unmatched junction bases numbered 5, after V lost 4 bases and J lost 6 bases. This CDR3 is built from 13 residues. The CDR3 here is CASSPETGNGYTF. The CDR3 bases are TGCGCCAGCAGCCCGGAGACAGGGAATGGCTACACCTTC.

The rearrangement joins TRBV7-8 to TRBJ1-5; perhaps TRBD1 as D (6 bases). The CDR3 extends over 17 amino acids. Per germline, CDR1 SGHVS and CDR2 FQNEAQ. With 0 bases removed from V and 0 bases from J, the gap between germline ends came to 12 bases. The CDR3 bases are TGTGCCAGCAGCTTAGCCCAGGGGTCTCATAGCAATCAGCCCCAGCATTTT. This gives the protein CASSLAQGSHSNQPQHF.

This clone appeared a few times. The chain employs TRBV5-1 and TRBJ2-3, with a possible D match to TRBD1 (6 bases). From germline, CDR1 is SGHRS and CDR2 YFSETQ. Deletions cut 4 bases from V and 2 bases from J, with 14 bases between. This CDR3 contains 15 residues. CDR3 bases: TGCGCCAGCAGCGTACAGGGAAAGATCACAGATACGCAGTATTTT. Translation gives CASSVQGKITDTQYF.